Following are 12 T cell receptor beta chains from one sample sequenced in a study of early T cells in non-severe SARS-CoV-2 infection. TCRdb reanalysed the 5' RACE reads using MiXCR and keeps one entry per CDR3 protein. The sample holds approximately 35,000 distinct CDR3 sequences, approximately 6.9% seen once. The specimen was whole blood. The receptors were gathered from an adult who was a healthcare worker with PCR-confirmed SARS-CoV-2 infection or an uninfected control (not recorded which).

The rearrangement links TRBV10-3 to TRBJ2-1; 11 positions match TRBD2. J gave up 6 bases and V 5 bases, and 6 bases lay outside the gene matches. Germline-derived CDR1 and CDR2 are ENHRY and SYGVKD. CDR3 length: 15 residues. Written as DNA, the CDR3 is TGTGCCATCAGTTCCGGGACTAGCGGCCCCAATGAGCAGTTCTTC. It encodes CAISSGTSGPNEQFF.

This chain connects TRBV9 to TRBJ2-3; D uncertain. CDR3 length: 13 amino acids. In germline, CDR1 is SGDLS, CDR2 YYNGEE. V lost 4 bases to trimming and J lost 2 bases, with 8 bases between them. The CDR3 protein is CASSPPLTDTQYF. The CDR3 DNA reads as TGTGCCAGCAGCCCTCCCCTCACAGATACGCAGTATTTT.

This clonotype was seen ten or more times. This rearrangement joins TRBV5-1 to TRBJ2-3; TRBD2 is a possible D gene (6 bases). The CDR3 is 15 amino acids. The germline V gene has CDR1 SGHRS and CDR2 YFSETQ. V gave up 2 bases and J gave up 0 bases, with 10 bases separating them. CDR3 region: CASSLPAGSTDTQYF. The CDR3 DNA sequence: TGCGCCAGCAGCTTACCGGCGGGGAGCACAGATACGCAGTATTTT.

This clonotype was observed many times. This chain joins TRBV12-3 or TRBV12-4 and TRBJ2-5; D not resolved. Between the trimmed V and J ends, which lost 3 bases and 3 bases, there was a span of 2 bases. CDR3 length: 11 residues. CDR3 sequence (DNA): TGTGCCAGCAGTTTCGAAGAGACCCAGTACTTC. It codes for CASSFEETQYF.

DNA for the CDR3: TGTGCCAGCAGCCAAGAGGGGTCCGAGATATCCTACGAGCAGTACTTC. This codes for CASSQEGSEISYEQYF. V gene TRBV4-2 combines with J gene TRBJ2-7; the D is unclear. The CDR3 consists of 16 residues. The V gene's germline CDR1 is LGHNA and CDR2 YNFKEQ. V lost 0 bases and J 1 base, leaving 13 bases between the germline ends.

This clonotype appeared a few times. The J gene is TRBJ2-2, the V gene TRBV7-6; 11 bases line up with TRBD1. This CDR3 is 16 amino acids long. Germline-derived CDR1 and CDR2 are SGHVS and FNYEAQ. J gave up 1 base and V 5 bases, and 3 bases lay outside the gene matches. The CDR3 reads CASSGQGAGNTGELFF. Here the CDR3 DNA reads TGTGCCAGCAGCGGACAGGGGGCGGGGAACACCGGGGAGCTGTTTTTT.

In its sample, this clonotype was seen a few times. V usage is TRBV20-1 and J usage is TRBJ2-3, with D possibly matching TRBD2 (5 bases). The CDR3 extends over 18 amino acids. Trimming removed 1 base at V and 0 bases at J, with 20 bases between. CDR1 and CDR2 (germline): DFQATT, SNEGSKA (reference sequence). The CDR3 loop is CSARGWGTSLSSTDTQYF. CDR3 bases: TGCAGTGCTAGAGGGTGGGGAACTAGTTTATCTAGCACAGATACGCAGTATTTT.

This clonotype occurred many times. This CDR3 is CSHRLGPETEAFF. CDR3 sequence (DNA): TGCAGCCATCGGTTGGGCCCGGAGACTGAAGCTTTCTTT. The genes are TRBV29-1 and TRBJ1-1; D ambiguous. Germline CDR1 and CDR2: SQVTM and ANQGSEA. The CDR3 is made up of 13 amino acids. Trimming removed 8 bases from V and 5 bases from J, with 18 bases in between.

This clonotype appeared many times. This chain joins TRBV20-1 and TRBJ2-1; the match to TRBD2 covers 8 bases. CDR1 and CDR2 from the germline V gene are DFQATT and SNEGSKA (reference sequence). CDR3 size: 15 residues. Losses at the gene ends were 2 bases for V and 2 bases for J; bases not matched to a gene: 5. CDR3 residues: CSARSSGSTYNEQFF. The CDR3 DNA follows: TGCAGTGCTAGATCGAGCGGGAGCACCTACAATGAGCAGTTCTTC.

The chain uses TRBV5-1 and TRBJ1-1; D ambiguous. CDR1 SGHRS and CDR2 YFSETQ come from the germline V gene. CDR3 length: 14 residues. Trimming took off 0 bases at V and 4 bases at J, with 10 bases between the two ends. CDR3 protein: CASSLGSVATEAFF. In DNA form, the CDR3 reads TGCGCCAGCAGCTTGGGATCGGTGGCCACTGAAGCTTTCTTT.

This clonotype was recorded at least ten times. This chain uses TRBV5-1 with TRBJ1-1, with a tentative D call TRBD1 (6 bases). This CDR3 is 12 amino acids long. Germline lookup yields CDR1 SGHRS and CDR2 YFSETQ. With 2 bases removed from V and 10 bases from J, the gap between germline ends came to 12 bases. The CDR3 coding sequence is TGCGCCAGCAGCTTCACCGAGGGGGGAGCTTTCTTT. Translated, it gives CASSFTEGGAFF.

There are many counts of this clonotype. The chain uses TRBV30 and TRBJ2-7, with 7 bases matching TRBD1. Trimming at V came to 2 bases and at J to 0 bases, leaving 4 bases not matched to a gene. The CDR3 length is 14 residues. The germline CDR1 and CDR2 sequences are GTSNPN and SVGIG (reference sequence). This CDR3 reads CAWSNRDSSYEQYF. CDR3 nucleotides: TGTGCCTGGAGTAATCGGGACAGCTCCTACGAGCAGTACTTC.